The source of this T cell receptor beta chain is a study of CD8 T cells in Susac syndrome. Study-wide background: Roughly 6 sequenced Susac syndrome patients had clinically active disease, while roughly 8 were in remission. Study findings and constraints: The study conceded that its TCR sequencing and HLA analysis involved relatively few individuals.

A remark on this clonotype: The antigen is undetermined.

CDR3 size: 17 residues. V shed 4 bases and J 6 bases; nucleotides not matched to a gene: 8. Germline loops: CDR1 SNHLY, CDR2 FYNNEI. When the RNA was reverse transcribed, random hexamers were used with an input of roughly 0.5 to 1 ug. Each CDR3 protein gets one entry after TCRdb re-called the immunoSEQ multiplex PCR reads with MiXCR. This sample has some 200,000 distinct CDR3 sequences, with 90% to 96% found just once. J is TRBJ2-1 and V is TRBV2; 14 bases agree with TRBD2. This receptor was identified in a human donor with Susac syndrome. The sequenced material came from CD4+ T cells from PBMCs. This CDR3 reads CASSASRLAGGLNEQFF. The CDR3, as DNA: TGTGCCAGCAGTGCTTCGAGACTAGCGGGGGGGCTCAATGAGCAGTTCTTC.